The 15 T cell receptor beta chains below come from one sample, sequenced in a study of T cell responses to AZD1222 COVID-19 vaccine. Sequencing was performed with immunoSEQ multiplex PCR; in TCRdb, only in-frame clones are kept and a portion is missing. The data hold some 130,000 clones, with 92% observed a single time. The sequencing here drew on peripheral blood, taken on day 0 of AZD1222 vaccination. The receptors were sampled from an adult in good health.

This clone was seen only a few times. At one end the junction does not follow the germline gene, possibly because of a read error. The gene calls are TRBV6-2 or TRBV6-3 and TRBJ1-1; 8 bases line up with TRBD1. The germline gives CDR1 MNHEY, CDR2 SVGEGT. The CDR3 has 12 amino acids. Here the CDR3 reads CASSYTGTGGIF. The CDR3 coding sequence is TGTGCCAGCAGTTACACCGGCACAGGGGGTATCTTT.

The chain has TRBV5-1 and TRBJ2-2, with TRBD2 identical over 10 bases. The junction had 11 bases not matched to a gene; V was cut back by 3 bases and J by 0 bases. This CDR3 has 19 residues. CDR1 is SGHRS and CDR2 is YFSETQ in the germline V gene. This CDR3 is CASSSWTSGGSANTGELFF. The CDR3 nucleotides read TGCGCCAGCAGCTCCTGGACTAGCGGAGGCTCCGCGAACACCGGGGAGCTGTTTTTT. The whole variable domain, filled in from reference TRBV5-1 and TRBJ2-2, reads KAGVTQTPRYLIKTRGQQVTLSCSPISGHRSVSWYQQTPGQGLQFLFEYFSETQRNKGNFPGRFSGRQFSNSRSEMNVSTLELGDSALYLCASSSWTSGGSANTGELFFGEGSRLTVL.

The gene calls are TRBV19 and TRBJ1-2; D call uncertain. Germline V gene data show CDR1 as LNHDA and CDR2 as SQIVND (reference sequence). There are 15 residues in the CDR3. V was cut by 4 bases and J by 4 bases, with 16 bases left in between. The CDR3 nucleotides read TGTGCCAGTAGTAAATCTGGTTCCGAGGCCTATGGCTACACCTTC. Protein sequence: CASSKSGSEAYGYTF.

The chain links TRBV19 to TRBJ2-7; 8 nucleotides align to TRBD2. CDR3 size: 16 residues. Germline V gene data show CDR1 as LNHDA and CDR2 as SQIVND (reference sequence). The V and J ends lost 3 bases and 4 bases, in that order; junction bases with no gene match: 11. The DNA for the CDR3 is TGTGCCAGTAGTATTCTCTTGACGGGAGGGCGTTACGAGCAGTACTTC. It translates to CASSILLTGGRYEQYF.

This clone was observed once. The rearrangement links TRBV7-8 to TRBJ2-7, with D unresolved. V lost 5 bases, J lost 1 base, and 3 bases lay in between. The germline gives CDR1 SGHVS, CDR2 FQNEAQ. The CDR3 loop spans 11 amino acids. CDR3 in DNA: TGTGCCAGCAGCCTTTCCTACGAGCAGTACTTC. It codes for CASSLSYEQYF.

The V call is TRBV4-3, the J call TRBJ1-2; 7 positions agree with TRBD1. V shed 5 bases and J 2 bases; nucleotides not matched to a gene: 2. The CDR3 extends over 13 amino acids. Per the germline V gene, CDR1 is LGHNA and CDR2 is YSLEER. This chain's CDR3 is CASSRTGNYGYTF. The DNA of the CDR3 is TGCGCCAGCAGCAGGACAGGAAACTATGGCTACACCTTC.

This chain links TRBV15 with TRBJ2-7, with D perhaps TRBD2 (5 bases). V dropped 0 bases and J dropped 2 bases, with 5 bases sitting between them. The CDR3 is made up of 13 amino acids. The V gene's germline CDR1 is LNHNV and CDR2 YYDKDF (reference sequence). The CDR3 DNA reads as TGTGCCACCAGCAGAGACGGGACCTACGAGCAGTACTTC. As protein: CATSRDGTYEQYF.

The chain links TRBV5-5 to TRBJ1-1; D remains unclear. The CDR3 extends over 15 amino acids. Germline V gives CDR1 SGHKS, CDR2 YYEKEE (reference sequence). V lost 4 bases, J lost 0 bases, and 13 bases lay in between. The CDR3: CASSMSTAVNTEAFF. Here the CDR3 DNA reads TGTGCCAGCAGCATGTCCACAGCAGTGAACACTGAAGCTTTCTTT.

The CDR3 nucleotides read TGTGCCAGCAGCCACAGCGTCACAGATACGCAGTATTTT. This translates into CASSHSVTDTQYF. The rearrangement links TRBV3-1 (or the pseudogene TRBV3-2) to TRBJ2-3; D ambiguous. This CDR3 is built from 13 residues. Germline V lookup: CDR1 LGHDT, CDR2 YNNKEL (reference sequence). V was cut by 3 bases and J by 2 bases, with 6 bases left in between.

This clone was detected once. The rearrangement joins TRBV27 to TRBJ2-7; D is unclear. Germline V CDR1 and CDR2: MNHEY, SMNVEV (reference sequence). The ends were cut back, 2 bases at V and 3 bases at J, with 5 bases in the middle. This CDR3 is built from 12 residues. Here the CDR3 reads CASSLDRYEQYF. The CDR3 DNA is TGTGCCAGCAGTTTAGACCGCTACGAGCAGTACTTC.

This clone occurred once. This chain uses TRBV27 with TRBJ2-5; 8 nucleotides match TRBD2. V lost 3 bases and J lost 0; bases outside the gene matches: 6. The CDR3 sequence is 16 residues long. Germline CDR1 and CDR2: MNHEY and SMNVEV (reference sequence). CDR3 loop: CASSLSQRGHQETQYF. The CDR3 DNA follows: TGTGCCAGCAGTTTGTCCCAGCGGGGGCACCAAGAGACCCAGTACTTC.

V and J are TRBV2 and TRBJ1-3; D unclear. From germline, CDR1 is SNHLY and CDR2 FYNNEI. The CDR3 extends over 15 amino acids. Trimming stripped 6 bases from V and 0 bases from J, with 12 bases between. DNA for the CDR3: TGTGCCAGCAGGGGGTCGGCGAGCTCTGGAAACACCATATATTTT. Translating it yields CASRGSASSGNTIYF.

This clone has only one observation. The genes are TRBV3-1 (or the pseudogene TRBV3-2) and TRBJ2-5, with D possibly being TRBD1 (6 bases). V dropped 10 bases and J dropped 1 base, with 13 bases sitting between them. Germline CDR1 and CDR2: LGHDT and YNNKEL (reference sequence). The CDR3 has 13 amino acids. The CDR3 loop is CATAQGSQETQYF. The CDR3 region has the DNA TGTGCCACCGCACAGGGATCCCAAGAGACCCAGTACTTC.

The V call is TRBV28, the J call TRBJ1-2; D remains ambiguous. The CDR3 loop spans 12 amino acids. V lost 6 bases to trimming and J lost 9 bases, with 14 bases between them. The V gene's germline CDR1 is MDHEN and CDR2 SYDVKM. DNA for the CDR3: TGTGCCAGCAGCCCAACGGACCGGAGCTACACCTTC. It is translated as CASSPTDRSYTF.

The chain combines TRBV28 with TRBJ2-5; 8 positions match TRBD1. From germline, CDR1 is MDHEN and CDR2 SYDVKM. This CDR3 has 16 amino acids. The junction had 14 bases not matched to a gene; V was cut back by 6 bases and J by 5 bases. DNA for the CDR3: TGTGCCAGCAGCTCTCAGGGGGACAGGCCTGGGGAGACCCAGTACTTC. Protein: CASSSQGDRPGETQYF.